The clone carrying this TCR beta chain was observed a handful of times. Its antigen is unknown. The data derive from a study of beta chain features in type 1 diabetes. Study findings and constraints: Patients with Type 1 diabetes showed moderately but significantly shorter TCRB CDR3s in all four CD4+ subsets. Compared with healthy donors, patients appeared to share more similar naive, central memory and regulatory TCRB repertoires. An over-representation of cells with high TCR expression could result from cDNA sequencing.

Expressed TCRB transcripts got sequenced, as all isolated RNA was reverse transcribed. Assay used: immunoSEQ multiplex PCR; TCRdb lists only in-frame clones, some missing. This sample has around 260,000 clones, with 20% found just once. Between the trimmed V and J ends, which lost 2 bases and 7 bases, there was a span of 9 bases. The germline gives CDR1 MNHEY, CDR2 SMNVEV (reference sequence). This CDR3 comprises 13 residues. V gene TRBV27 combines with J gene TRBJ1-5; D is uncertain. This TCR came from a woman aged 40 to 55 with type 1 diabetes. The specimen was naive CD4+ T cells from blood. The CDR3, as DNA: TGTGCCAGCAGTTTAACGGCGAGGCAGCCCCAGCATTTT. It specifies CASSLTARQPQHF.